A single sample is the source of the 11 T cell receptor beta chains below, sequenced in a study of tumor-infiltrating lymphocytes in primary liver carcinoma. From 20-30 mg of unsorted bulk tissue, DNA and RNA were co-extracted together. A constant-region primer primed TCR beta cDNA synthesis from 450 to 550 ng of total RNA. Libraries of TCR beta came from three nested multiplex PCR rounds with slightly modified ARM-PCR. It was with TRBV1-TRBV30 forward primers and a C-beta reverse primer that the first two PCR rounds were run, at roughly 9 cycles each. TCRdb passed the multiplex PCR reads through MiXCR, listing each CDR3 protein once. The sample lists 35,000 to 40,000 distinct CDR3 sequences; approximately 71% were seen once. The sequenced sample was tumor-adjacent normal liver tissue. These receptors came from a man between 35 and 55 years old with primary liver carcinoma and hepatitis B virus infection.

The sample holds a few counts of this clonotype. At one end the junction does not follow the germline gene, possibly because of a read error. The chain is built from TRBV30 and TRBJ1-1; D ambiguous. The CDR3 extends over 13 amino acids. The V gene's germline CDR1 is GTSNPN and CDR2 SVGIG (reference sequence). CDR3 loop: CAWSPMGWREVSF. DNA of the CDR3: TGTGCCTGGAGTCCCATGGGGTGGAGGGAAGTTTCCTTT.

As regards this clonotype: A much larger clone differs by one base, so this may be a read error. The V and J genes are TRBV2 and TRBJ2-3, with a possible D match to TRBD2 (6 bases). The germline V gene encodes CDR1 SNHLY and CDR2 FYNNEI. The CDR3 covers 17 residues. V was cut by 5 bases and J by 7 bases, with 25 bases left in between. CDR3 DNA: TGTGCCAGCAGTCGGACTCGCGGGGCCCAACTGGGAAATACGCAGTATTTT. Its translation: CASSRTRGAQLGNTQYF.

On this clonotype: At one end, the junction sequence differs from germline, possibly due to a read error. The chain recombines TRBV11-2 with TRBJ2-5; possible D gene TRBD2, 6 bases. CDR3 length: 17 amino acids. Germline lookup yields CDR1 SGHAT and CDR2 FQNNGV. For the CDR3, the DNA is TGTGCCAGCAGCTTAAGACTAACGGGTGACTCTAGCGAGACCCGGTACTTC. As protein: CASSLRLTGDSSETRYF.

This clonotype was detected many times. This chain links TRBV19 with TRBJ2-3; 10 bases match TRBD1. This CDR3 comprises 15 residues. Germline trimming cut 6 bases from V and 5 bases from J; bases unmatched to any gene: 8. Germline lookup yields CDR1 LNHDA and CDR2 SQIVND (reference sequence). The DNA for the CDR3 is TGTGCCAGTAGCTCGACAGGGGGCGGAGGAGATACGCAGTATTTT. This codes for CASSSTGGGGDTQYF.

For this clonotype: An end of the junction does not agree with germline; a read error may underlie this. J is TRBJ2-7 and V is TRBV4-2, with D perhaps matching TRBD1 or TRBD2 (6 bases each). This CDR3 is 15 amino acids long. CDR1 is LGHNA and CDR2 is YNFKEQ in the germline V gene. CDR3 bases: TGTTCCAGCAACCAAGATAGCAGGAGGGACAACGAGCAGTACTTC. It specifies CSSNQDSRRDNEQYF.

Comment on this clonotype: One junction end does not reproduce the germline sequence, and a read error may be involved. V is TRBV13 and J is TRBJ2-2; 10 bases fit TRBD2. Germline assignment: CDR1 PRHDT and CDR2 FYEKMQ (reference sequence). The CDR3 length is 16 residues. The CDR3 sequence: CVSSLRLAGGPGELLF. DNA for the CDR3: TGTGTCAGCAGCTTAAGATTAGCGGGAGGACCCGGGGAGCTGTTGTTT.

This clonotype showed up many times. CDR3 nucleotides: TGCAGTGTTCGGGACTTTTCCGGGGAAAAACTGTTTTTT. It translates to CSVRDFSGEKLFF. This sequence joins TRBV20-1 and TRBJ1-4, with a tentative D call TRBD1 (5 bases). Germline CDR1 DFQATT, CDR2 SNEGSKA (reference sequence). The CDR3 totals 13 residues. The V gene lost 7 bases and the J gene lost 8 bases, with 17 bases spanning the gap.

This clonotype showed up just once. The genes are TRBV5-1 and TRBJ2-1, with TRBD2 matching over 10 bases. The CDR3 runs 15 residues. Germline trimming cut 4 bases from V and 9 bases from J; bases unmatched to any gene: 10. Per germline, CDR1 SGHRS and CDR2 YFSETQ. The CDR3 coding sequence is TGCGCCAGCAGCGCGGAACTAGCGGGGAACAGTGAGCAGTTCTTC. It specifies CASSAELAGNSEQFF.

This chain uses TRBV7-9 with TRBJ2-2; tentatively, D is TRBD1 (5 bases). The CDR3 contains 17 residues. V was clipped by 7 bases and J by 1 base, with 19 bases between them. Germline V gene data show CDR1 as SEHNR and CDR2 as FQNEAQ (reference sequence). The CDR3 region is CASTSLGATENTGELFF. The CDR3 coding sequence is TGTGCCAGCACCTCCCTAGGGGCAACCGAGAACACCGGGGAGCTGTTTTTT.

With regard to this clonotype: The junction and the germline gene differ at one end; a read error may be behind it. Written as DNA, the CDR3 is TGTACCAGCAGTCCGGACGGGGTGAATGAGCAGTACTTC. Protein product: CTSSPDGVNEQYF. The rearrangement links TRBV28 to TRBJ2-7; D is perhaps TRBD2 (5 bases). Germline lookup yields CDR1 MDHEN and CDR2 SYDVKM. This CDR3 has 13 residues.

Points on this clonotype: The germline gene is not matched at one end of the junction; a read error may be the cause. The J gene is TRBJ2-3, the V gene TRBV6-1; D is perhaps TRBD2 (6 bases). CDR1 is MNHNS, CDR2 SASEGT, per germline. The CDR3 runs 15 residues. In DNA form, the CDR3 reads TGTGCCAGCATAGGACTAACGGGAGCAGCAGATACGCACTATTTT. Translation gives CASIGLTGAADTHYF.